This T cell receptor (beta chain) is drawn from a study of cytomegalovirus exposure and HLA in healthy donors. Details on this clone: Its antigen is unknown.

Whole-study results and caveats: In a later analysis, DRB1 alleles had the most associated TCRs; HLA-C alleles the fewest.

Germline V gene sequence: CDR1 MNHNS, CDR2 SASEGT. The CDR3 is 12 amino acids. The junction had 1 base not matched to a gene; V was cut back by 6 bases and J by 4 bases. The PCR was carried out with 60 Vbeta primers and 13 Jbeta primers. Data came from immunoSEQ multiplex PCR; TCRdb stores just in-frame clones and leaves some out. The table records around 180,000 clones, 81% of them present only once. The gene calls are TRBV6-1 and TRBJ1-1; 8 bases align to TRBD1. Sequencing input: PBMCs. The sequence came from a man between 18 and 35 years old in good health and CMV-seronegative. The CDR3: CASSTGGTEAFF. In nucleotides, the CDR3 is TGTGCCAGCAGCACAGGGGGCACTGAAGCTTTCTTT.